This TCR beta chain was recorded in a study of CD8+ T cells in alopecia areata. cDNA reverse transcribed from extracted RNA served as the sequencing template. Sequencing was performed with immunoSEQ multiplex PCR; in TCRdb, only in-frame clones are kept and a portion is missing. This sample yields some 180,000 clones, of which approximately 53% are seen a single time; roughly 5% belongs to the top ten. As to this clone: The antigen is not known.

The V and J ends lost 5 bases and 6 bases, in that order; junction bases with no gene match: 6. The CDR3 contains 12 residues. The germline gives CDR1 SQVTM, CDR2 ANQGSEA. General observations from the study: Sequence data from scalp samples additionally include resident alphabeta T cells of normal skin.

V gene TRBV29-1 combines with J gene TRBJ2-7; 8 positions match TRBD1. Specimen: CD8+ T cells sorted from blood. The TCR originated in a human donor in good health. The CDR3 DNA is TGCAGCGTTCCAGGGGGCGCGTCCGAGCAGTACTTC. It is translated as CSVPGGASEQYF.